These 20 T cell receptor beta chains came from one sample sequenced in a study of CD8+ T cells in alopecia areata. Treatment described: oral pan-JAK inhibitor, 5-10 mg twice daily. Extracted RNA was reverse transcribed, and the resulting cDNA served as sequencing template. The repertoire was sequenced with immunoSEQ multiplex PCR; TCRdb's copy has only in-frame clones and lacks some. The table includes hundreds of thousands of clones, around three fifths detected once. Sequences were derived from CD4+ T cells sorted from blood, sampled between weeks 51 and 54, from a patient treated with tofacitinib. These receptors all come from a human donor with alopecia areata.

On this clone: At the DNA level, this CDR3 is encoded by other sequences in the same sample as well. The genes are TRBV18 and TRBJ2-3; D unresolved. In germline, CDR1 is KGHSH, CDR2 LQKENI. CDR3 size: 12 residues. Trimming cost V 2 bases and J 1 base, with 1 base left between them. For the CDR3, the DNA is TGTGCCAGCTCACCAGGCACAGATACGCAGTATTTT. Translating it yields CASSPGTDTQYF.

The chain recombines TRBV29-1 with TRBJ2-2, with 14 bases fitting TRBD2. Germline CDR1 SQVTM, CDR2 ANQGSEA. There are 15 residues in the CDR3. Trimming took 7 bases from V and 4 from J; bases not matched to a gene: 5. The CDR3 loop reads CSARGTSGGTGELFF. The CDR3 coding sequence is TGCAGCGCGCGGGGGACTAGCGGGGGCACCGGGGAGCTGTTTTTT.

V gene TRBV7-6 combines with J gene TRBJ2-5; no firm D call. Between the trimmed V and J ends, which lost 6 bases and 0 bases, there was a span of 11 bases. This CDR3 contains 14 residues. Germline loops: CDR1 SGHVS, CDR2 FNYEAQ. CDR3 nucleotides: TGTGCCAGCAGGGGAATGGCTAACCAAGAGACCCAGTACTTC. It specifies CASRGMANQETQYF.

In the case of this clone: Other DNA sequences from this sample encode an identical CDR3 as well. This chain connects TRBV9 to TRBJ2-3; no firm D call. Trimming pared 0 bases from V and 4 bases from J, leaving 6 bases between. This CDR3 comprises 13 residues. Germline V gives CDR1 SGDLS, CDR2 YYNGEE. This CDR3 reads CASSVVGADTQYF. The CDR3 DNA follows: TGTGCCAGCAGCGTAGTGGGCGCAGATACGCAGTATTTT.

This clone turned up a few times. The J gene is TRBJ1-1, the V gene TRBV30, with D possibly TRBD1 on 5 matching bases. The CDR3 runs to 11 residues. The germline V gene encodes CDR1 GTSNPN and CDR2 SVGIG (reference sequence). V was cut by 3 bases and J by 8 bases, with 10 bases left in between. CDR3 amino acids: CAWSNRREAFF. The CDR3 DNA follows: TGTGCCTGGAGCAACAGGCGCGAAGCTTTCTTT. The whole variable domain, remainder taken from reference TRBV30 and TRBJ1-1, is SQTIHQWPATLVQPVGSPLSLECTVEGTSNPNLYWYRQAAGRGLQLLFYSVGIGQISSEVPQNLSASRPQDRQFILSSKKLLLSDSGFYLCAWSNRREAFFGQGTRLTVV.

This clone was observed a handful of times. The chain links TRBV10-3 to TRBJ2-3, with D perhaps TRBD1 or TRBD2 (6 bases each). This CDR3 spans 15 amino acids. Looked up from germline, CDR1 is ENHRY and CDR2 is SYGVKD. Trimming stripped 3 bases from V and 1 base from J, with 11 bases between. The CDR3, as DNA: TGTGCCATCAGTGATGTGGGGGGCCGCACAGATACGCAGTATTTT. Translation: CAISDVGGRTDTQYF.

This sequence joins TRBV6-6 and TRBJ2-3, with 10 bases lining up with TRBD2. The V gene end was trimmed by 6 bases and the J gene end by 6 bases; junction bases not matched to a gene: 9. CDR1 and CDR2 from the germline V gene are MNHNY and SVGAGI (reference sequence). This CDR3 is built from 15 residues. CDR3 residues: CASRGAGGRPDTQYF. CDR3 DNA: TGTGCCAGCAGAGGAGCGGGGGGGCGTCCTGATACGCAGTATTTT.

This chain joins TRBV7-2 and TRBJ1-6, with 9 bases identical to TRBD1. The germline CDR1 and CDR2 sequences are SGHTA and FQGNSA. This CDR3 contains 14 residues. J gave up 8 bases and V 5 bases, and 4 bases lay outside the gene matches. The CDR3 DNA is TGTGCCAGCAGCCCAAGGACAGGGGATTCACCCCTCCACTTT. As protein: CASSPRTGDSPLHF. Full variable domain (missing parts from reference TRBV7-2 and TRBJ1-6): GAGVSQSPSNKVTEKGKDVELRCDPISGHTALYWYRQSLGQGLEFLIYFQGNSAPDKSGLPSDRFSAERTGGSVSTLTIQRTQQEDSAVYLCASSPRTGDSPLHFGNGTRLTVT.

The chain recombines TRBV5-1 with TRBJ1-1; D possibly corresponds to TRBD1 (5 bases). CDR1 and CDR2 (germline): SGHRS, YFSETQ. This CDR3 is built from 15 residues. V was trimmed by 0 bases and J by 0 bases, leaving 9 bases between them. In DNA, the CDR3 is TGCGCCAGCAGCTTGGGTGGGGGTTTGAACACTGAAGCTTTCTTT. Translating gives CASSLGGGLNTEAFF.

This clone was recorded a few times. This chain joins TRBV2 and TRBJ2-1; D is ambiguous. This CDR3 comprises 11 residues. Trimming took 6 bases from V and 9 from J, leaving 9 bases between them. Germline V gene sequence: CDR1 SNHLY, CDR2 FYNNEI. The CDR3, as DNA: TGTGCCAGCAGAAACGGACGTGAGCAGTTCTTC. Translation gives CASRNGREQFF.

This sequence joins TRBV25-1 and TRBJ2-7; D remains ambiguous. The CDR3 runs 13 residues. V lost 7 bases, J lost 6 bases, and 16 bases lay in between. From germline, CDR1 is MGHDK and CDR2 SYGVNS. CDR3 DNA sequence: TGTGCCAGCACCCCGGCGGCAGGTGCCGAGCAGTACTTC. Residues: CASTPAAGAEQYF.

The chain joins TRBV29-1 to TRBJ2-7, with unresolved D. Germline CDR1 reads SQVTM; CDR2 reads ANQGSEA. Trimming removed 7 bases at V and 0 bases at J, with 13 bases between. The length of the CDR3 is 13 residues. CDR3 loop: CSATTDSSYEQYF. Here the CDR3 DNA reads TGCAGCGCTACTACAGATAGCTCCTACGAGCAGTACTTC.

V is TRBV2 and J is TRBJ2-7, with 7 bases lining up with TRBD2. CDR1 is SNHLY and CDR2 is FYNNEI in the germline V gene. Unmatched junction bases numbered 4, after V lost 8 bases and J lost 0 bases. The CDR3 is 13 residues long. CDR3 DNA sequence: TGTGCCAGCGGGGGGGTCTTCTCCTACGAGCAGTACTTC. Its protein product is CASGGVFSYEQYF.

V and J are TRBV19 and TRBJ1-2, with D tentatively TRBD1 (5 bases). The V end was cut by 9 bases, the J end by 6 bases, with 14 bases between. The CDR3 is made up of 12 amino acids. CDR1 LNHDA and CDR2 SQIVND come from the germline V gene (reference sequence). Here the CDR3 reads CASHKVGDGYTF. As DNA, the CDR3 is TGTGCCAGCCATAAGGTGGGGGATGGCTACACCTTC.

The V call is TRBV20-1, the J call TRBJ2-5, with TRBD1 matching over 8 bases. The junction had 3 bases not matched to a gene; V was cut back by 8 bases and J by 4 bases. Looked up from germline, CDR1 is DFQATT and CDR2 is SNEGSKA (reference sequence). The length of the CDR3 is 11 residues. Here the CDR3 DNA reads TGCAGTACAGACAGGGGAGAGACCCAGTACTTC. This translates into CSTDRGETQYF.

Here the CDR3 DNA reads TGTGCCTGGACTCTTGGACGGAATGAGCAGTTCTTC. It yields the protein CAWTLGRNEQFF. This chain joins TRBV30 and TRBJ2-1; the D is unclear. The CDR3 totals 12 residues. V lost 4 bases and J 7 bases, leaving 11 bases between the germline ends. The germline gives CDR1 GTSNPN, CDR2 SVGIG (reference sequence).

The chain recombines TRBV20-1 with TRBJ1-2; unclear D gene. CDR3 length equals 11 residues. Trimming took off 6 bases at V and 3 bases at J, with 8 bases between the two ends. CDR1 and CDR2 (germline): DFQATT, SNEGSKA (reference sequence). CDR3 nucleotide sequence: TGCAGTGCCATGGGAGACTATGGCTACACCTTC. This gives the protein CSAMGDYGYTF.

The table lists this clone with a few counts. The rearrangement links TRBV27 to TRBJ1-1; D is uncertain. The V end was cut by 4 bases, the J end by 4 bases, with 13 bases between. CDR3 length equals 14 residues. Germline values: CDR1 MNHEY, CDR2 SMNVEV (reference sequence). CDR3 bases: TGTGCCAGCAGTTACGACATGGGCGGCACTGAAGCTTTCTTT. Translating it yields CASSYDMGGTEAFF.

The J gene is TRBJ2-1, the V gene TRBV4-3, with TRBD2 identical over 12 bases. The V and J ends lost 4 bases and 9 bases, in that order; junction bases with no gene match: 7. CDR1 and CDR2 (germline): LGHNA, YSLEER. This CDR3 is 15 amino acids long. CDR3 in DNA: TGCGCCAGCAGCCGGCCGGGACTAGCGGGTACTGAGCAGTTCTTC. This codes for CASSRPGLAGTEQFF.

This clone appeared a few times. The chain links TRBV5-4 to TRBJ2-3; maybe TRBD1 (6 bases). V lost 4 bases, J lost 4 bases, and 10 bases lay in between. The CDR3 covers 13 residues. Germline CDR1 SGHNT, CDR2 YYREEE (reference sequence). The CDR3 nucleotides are TGTGCCAGCAGCATCACAGGGTCAGATACGCAGTATTTT. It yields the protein CASSITGSDTQYF.